This TCR beta chain is from a study of cytomegalovirus exposure and HLA in healthy donors. This clone appeared a few times. Its antigen is not known. Vbeta (60) and Jbeta (13) primers were used in the PCR. Data came from immunoSEQ multiplex PCR; TCRdb stores just in-frame clones and leaves some out. The repertoire holds around 200,000 clones, with about 79% as singletons. Broader study findings: No immune exposure information besides CMV serostatus was available. A later analysis revealed that TCR association rates differed between HLA loci, peaking at DRB1 and bottoming out at HLA-C. Published work reported that the classifier diagnosed cytomegalovirus status with high specificity and sensitivity.

This CDR3 spans 13 amino acids. CDR1 is MNHEY, CDR2 SMNVEV, per germline (reference sequence). V lost 7 bases to trimming and J lost 2 bases, with 11 bases between them. The TCR sequence derives from a girl aged 2-10 years in good health and CMV-seropositive. Sequencing used PBMCs. The V call is TRBV27, the J call TRBJ1-1; TRBD1 might be the D (5 bases). The CDR3 DNA is TGTGCCAGCACCAAAAGGGGAAACACTGAAGCTTTCTTT. It specifies CASTKRGNTEAFF.